These 15 T cell receptor beta chains came from one sample sequenced in a study of blood T cell repertoires in COVID-19. Libraries were prepared by immunoSEQ multiplex PCR; TCRdb keeps only in-frame clonotypes and omits some of them. The repertoire holds some 64,000 clones, with 65% to 80% as singletons. The sequenced sample consisted of peripheral blood. Source of these receptors: a man in his sixties with acute or convalescent COVID-19.

The chain uses TRBV19 and TRBJ1-5; D gene uncertain. With 3 bases removed from V and 0 bases from J, the gap between germline ends came to 9 bases. The CDR3 runs 15 residues. Per the germline V gene, CDR1 is LNHDA and CDR2 is SQIVND (reference sequence). CDR3 region: CASSIGRDSNQPQHF. CDR3 bases: TGTGCCAGTAGTATCGGGCGGGATAGCAATCAGCCCCAGCATTTT.

The sample holds a few counts of this clone. The chain uses TRBV18 and TRBJ2-7; tentative D call: TRBD1 (6 bases). The V end was cut by 1 base, the J end by 6 bases, with 7 bases between. Germline V gene sequence: CDR1 KGHSH, CDR2 LQKENI. The CDR3 spans 12 residues. The DNA of the CDR3 is TGTGCCAGCTCACCACAACAGGGCGAGCAGTACTTC. Protein sequence: CASSPQQGEQYF. The full variable domain, rest sourced from reference TRBV18 and TRBJ2-7, is NAGVMQNPRHLVRRRGQEARLRCSPMKGHSHVYWYRQLPEEGLKFMVYLQKENIIDESGMPKERFSAEFPKEGPSILRIQQVVRGDSAAYFCASSPQQGEQYFGPGTRLTVT.

The chain is built from TRBV11-2 and TRBJ2-1, with a tentative D call TRBD2 (6 bases). Trimming stripped 5 bases from V and 15 bases from J, with 17 bases between. CDR3 length: 12 amino acids. In germline, CDR1 is SGHAT, CDR2 FQNNGV. The CDR3 bases are TGTGCCAGCAGCCTTTCCGGGACTGGAGTGTTCTTC. It translates to CASSLSGTGVFF.

The genes are TRBV7-2 and TRBJ2-7; 8 bases line up with TRBD1. Germline V CDR1 and CDR2: SGHTA, FQGNSA. V was clipped by 4 bases and J by 2 bases; unmatched bases: 4. The CDR3 loop spans 14 amino acids. CDR3 loop: CASSYGQGPYEQYF. For the CDR3, the DNA is TGTGCCAGCAGCTACGGACAGGGCCCCTACGAGCAGTACTTC.

J is TRBJ1-2 and V is TRBV19; no clear D. CDR3 length equals 14 residues. Trimming removed 3 bases at V and 4 bases at J, with 12 bases between. From germline, CDR1 is LNHDA and CDR2 SQIVND (reference sequence). The CDR3 coding sequence is TGTGCCAGTAGTATGGCGGGATCGGGCTATGGCTACACCTTC. This sequence encodes CASSMAGSGYGYTF.

This clone was seen a few times. The chain recombines TRBV14 with TRBJ2-7; 10 bases fit TRBD2. Losses at the gene ends were 1 base for V and 0 bases for J; bases not matched to a gene: 6. Germline values: CDR1 SGHDN, CDR2 FVKESK. This CDR3 is 17 amino acids long. The CDR3 DNA follows: TGTGCCAGCAGCCAAGCCGGACTAGCGGTGACCTCCTACGAGCAGTACTTC. It codes for CASSQAGLAVTSYEQYF. Filled out from reference TRBV14 and TRBJ2-7, the complete variable domain reads EAGVTQFPSHSVIEKGQTVTLRCDPISGHDNLYWYRRVMGKEIKFLLHFVKESKQDESGMPNNRFLAERTGGTYSTLKVQPAELEDSGVYFCASSQAGLAVTSYEQYFGPGTRLTVT.

The chain recombines TRBV14 with TRBJ2-5; the match to TRBD2 covers 7 bases. Trimming removed 3 bases from V and 0 bases from J; junction bases left unmatched: 10. Germline V gene lookup returns CDR1 SGHDN and CDR2 FVKESK. The CDR3 contains 17 residues. The CDR3 DNA sequence: TGTGCCAGCAGCCAGGGATGGCGGGAGCCGTACCAAGAGACCCAGTACTTC. Encoded protein: CASSQGWREPYQETQYF. The full variable domain, its missing parts supplied by reference TRBV14 and TRBJ2-5, is EAGVTQFPSHSVIEKGQTVTLRCDPISGHDNLYWYRRVMGKEIKFLLHFVKESKQDESGMPNNRFLAERTGGTYSTLKVQPAELEDSGVYFCASSQGWREPYQETQYFGPGTRLLVL.

This sequence joins TRBV6-5 and TRBJ1-2; TRBD1 matches 8 bases. The junction had 6 bases not matched to a gene; V was cut back by 6 bases and J by 6 bases. Germline V gene data show CDR1 as MNHEY and CDR2 as SVGAGI. CDR3 length: 13 amino acids. The CDR3 DNA follows: TGTGCCAGCAGCGACGGACAGGGAAATGGCTACACCTTC. Protein: CASSDGQGNGYTF.

This chain joins TRBV28 and TRBJ1-1; tentative D call: TRBD1 (5 bases). This CDR3 has 15 residues. V lost 3 bases and J lost 1, with 12 bases in between. Germline V gene sequence: CDR1 MDHEN, CDR2 SYDVKM. The CDR3 nucleotides are TGTGCCAGCAGTTTGGGGGGGTTGGGGAACACTGAAGCTTTCTTT. Its translation is CASSLGGLGNTEAFF. Supplemented by reference TRBV28 and TRBJ1-1, the full variable domain reads DVKVTQSSRYLVKRTGEKVFLECVQDMDHENMFWYRQDPGLGLRLIYFSYDVKMKEKGDIPEGYSVSREKKERFSLILESASTNQTSMYLCASSLGGLGNTEAFFGQGTRLTVV.

This clone occurred once. The V gene is TRBV7-8, the J gene TRBJ2-3; 13 bases line up with TRBD2. Trimming removed 4 bases from V and 9 bases from J; junction bases left unmatched: 10. CDR1 is SGHVS and CDR2 is FQNEAQ in the germline V gene. The CDR3 has 16 amino acids. Here the CDR3 reads CASSSRLAGGVATQYF. The CDR3 coding sequence is TGTGCCAGCAGCTCCCGACTAGCGGGAGGAGTCGCCACGCAGTATTTT.

The V and J genes are TRBV15 and TRBJ1-5, with a possible D match to TRBD1 (6 bases). Trimming cost V 6 bases and J 6 bases, with 18 bases left between them. The CDR3 covers 15 residues. Germline V gene lookup returns CDR1 LNHNV and CDR2 YYDKDF (reference sequence). CDR3 region: CATRKGEGFGQPQHF. Here the CDR3 DNA reads TGTGCCACCAGGAAGGGGGAGGGATTCGGTCAGCCCCAGCATTTT.

The CDR3 DNA follows: TGTGCCAGCAGTGAACAGGGTAGAGGCTACACCTTC. This translates into CASSEQGRGYTF. The chain joins TRBV28 to TRBJ1-2, with a possible D match to TRBD1 (6 bases). The V and J ends lost 5 bases and 8 bases respectively, with 12 bases between them. The CDR3 loop spans 12 amino acids. Germline V CDR1 and CDR2: MDHEN, SYDVKM.

This clone was seen once. The V and J genes are TRBV7-9 and TRBJ2-2, with D unresolved. Germline V lookup: CDR1 SEHNR, CDR2 FQNEAQ (reference sequence). The CDR3 sequence is 13 residues long. V was trimmed by 1 base and J by 6 bases, leaving 6 bases between them. The CDR3, as DNA: TGTGCCAGCAGCTTAGTATTTCCCGGGGAGCTGTTTTTT. It specifies CASSLVFPGELFF.

Comment on this clone: The sample has other DNA sequences that encode this CDR3 too. The CDR3 here is CAWGSTGNSPLHF. The DNA of the CDR3 is TGTGCCTGGGGTTCGACGGGTAATTCACCCCTCCACTTT. The chain links TRBV30 to TRBJ1-6, with D unclear. The CDR3 has 13 residues. Germline lookup yields CDR1 GTSNPN and CDR2 SVGIG (reference sequence). The V gene lost 5 bases and the J gene lost 6 bases, with 11 bases spanning the gap.

This CDR3 is CASRSGTGTEKLFF. Here the CDR3 DNA reads TGTGCCAGCAGGTCCGGGACAGGAACTGAAAAACTGTTTTTT. The V call is TRBV28, the J call TRBJ1-4; 8 bases line up with TRBD1. The trim removed 6 bases at V and 7 bases at J, leaving 7 bases unmatched. Germline CDR1 MDHEN, CDR2 SYDVKM. CDR3 length: 14 amino acids.